Below are 14 T cell receptor beta chains sequenced from a single sample in a study of graft-versus-host responses after intestinal transplantation. Antigens for these TCRs are unknown. TCRdb's table, derived via immunoSEQ multiplex PCR, lists solely in-frame clones and lacks some. Of tens of thousands of clones listed, 85% to 90% are singletons. The sample was unstimulated CD8+ T cells sorted from spleen or lymph node cells, taken before transplant. All receptors derive from a human donor who was the organ donor for an intestinal transplant.

The CDR3 spells CASKTTGGGHEQYV. The CDR3 DNA reads as TGTGCCAGCAAAACGACAGGGGGCGGTCACGAGCAGTACGTC. The V call is TRBV6-5, the J call TRBJ2-7, with 10 bases that match TRBD1. This CDR3 comprises 14 residues. Losses at the gene ends were 7 bases for V and 5 bases for J; bases not matched to a gene: 8. The germline V gene encodes CDR1 MNHEY and CDR2 SVGAGI.

The rearrangement joins TRBV4-2 to TRBJ2-5; TRBD2 agrees at 7 bases. Trimming cost V 3 bases and J 1 base; bases outside gene matches: 5. Germline CDR1 reads LGHNA; CDR2 reads YNFKEQ. The CDR3 has 15 amino acids. CDR3 nucleotide sequence: TGTGCCAGCAGCCAGGCAGGGACTATCCAAGAGACCCAGTACTTC. Amino acids: CASSQAGTIQETQYF.

The chain is built from TRBV11-2 and TRBJ2-2; D remains ambiguous. Trimming removed 1 base at V and 3 bases at J, with 6 bases between. The germline CDR1 and CDR2 sequences are SGHAT and FQNNGV. This CDR3 is built from 14 residues. The CDR3: CASSLVADTGELFF. CDR3 sequence (DNA): TGTGCCAGCAGCTTAGTCGCGGACACCGGGGAGCTGTTTTTT.

The chain combines TRBV23-1 with TRBJ2-4, with D possibly being TRBD2 (7 bases). TRBV23-1 belongs to the ORF category, with a function that is uncertain. The CDR3 is made up of 16 amino acids. The germline V and J ends were trimmed by 3 bases and 8 bases, with 20 bases remaining between them. The CDR3 sequence is CASSHLSRGARDIQYF. The CDR3 coding sequence is TGCGCCAGCAGTCACCTCAGCCGGGGGGCGAGGGACATTCAGTACTTC.

V usage is TRBV27 and J usage is TRBJ2-3; TRBD1 matches at 8 bases. V dropped 5 bases and J dropped 4; count of bases not matched to a gene: 8. CDR1 and CDR2 from the germline V gene are MNHEY and SMNVEV (reference sequence). The CDR3 contains 15 residues. The CDR3 nucleotides are TGTGCCAGCAGTACACTGGACAGGGTCCCAGATACGCAGTATTTT. Residues: CASSTLDRVPDTQYF.

CDR3 sequence reads: CAWRDRGNHGYTF. CDR3 coding DNA: TGTGCCTGGAGGGACAGGGGGAATCATGGCTACACCTTC. This chain joins TRBV30 and TRBJ1-2; 10 bases agree with TRBD1. The CDR3 loop spans 13 amino acids. The V segment lost 3 bases and the J segment 6 bases; nucleotides outside the gene matches: 4. Per germline, CDR1 GTSNPN and CDR2 SVGIG (reference sequence).

The V call is TRBV11-1, the J call TRBJ1-2; tentative D call: TRBD1 (6 bases). Germline V CDR1 and CDR2: SGHAT, FQDESV (reference sequence). Trimming removed 2 bases from V and 4 bases from J, with 8 bases in between. This CDR3 has 13 residues. The CDR3 DNA reads as TGTGCCAGCAGCTTAAGGACAGCCTATGGCTACACCTTC. This translates into CASSLRTAYGYTF.

The chain carries TRBV28 and TRBJ2-1, with 7 bases fitting TRBD2. CDR3 length: 15 residues. Trimming took 2 bases from V and 6 from J; bases not matched to a gene: 7. Germline CDR1 reads MDHEN; CDR2 reads SYDVKM. The CDR3 here is CASSLAGEGRNEQFF. CDR3 nucleotides: TGTGCCAGCAGTTTAGCCGGGGAGGGGCGCAATGAGCAGTTCTTC.

J is TRBJ2-5 and V is TRBV7-9; 9 bases align to TRBD2. The trim removed 3 bases at V and 0 bases at J, leaving 14 bases unmatched. The germline gives CDR1 SEHNR, CDR2 FQNEAQ (reference sequence). This CDR3 region has 19 residues. The CDR3, as DNA: TGTGCCAGCAGCTTTGTGACAGGGAAAGCGGGGGGATACCAAGAGACCCAGTACTTC. Amino acid sequence: CASSFVTGKAGGYQETQYF.

The chain uses TRBV13 and TRBJ1-5, with 11 bases matching TRBD1. The CDR3 length is 16 residues. V lost 5 bases to trimming and J lost 1 base; unmatched junction nucleotides: 4. CDR1 is PRHDT and CDR2 is FYEKMQ in the germline V gene (reference sequence). The CDR3 protein is CASSARDRGSNQPQHF. DNA of the CDR3: TGTGCCAGCAGCGCCCGGGACAGGGGGAGCAATCAGCCCCAGCATTTT.

The CDR3 coding sequence is TGTGCCAGCAGTTACGTCGAATTCAGGGTTGGCGGGGAGCTGTTTTTT. It is translated as CASSYVEFRVGGELFF. This chain uses TRBV28 with TRBJ2-2, with TRBD1 as a possible D gene (5 bases). V gave up 4 bases and J gave up 7 bases, with 19 bases separating them. This CDR3 contains 16 residues. Looked up from germline, CDR1 is MDHEN and CDR2 is SYDVKM.

The CDR3 sequence is CASSQVRAGVGVEQFF. The CDR3 DNA follows: TGCGCCAGCAGCCAAGTCAGGGCGGGGGTCGGAGTGGAGCAGTTCTTC. The chain carries TRBV4-1 and TRBJ2-1, with TRBD2 matching over 7 bases. With V trimmed by 1 base and J by 10 bases, 13 bases remained unmatched. Germline loops: CDR1 MGHRA, CDR2 YSYEKL. This CDR3 has 16 residues.

The rearrangement links TRBV4-1 to TRBJ2-1; no reliable D call. Trimming took 0 bases from V and 0 from J, leaving 12 bases between them. The germline V gene has CDR1 MGHRA and CDR2 YSYEKL. There are 17 residues in the CDR3. The DNA for the CDR3 is TGCGCCAGCAGCCAAGATCCCCCCCCGTCCTCCTACAATGAGCAGTTCTTC. It specifies CASSQDPPPSSYNEQFF.

This clone was counted once. CDR3 amino acids: CASSQGWKETQYF. The CDR3 DNA sequence: TGTGCCAGCAGCCAGGGCTGGAAAGAGACCCAGTACTTC. The chain links TRBV6-5 to TRBJ2-5; maybe TRBD1 (5 bases). The CDR3 sequence is 13 residues long. CDR1 is MNHEY and CDR2 is SVGAGI in the germline V gene. V was trimmed by 6 bases and J by 3 bases, leaving 11 bases between them.